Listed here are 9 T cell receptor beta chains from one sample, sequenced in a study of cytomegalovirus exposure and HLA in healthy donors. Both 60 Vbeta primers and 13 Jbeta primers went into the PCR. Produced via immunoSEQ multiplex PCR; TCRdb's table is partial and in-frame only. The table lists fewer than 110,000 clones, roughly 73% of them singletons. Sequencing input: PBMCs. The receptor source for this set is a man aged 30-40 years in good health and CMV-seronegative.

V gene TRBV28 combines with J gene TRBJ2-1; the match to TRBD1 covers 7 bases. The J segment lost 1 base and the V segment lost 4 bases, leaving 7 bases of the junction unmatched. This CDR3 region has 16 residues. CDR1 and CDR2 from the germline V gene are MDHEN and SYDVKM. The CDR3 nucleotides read TGTGCCAGCAGTTCCGACAGGGAGCCGTCCTACAATGAGCAGTTCTTC. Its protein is CASSSDREPSYNEQFF.

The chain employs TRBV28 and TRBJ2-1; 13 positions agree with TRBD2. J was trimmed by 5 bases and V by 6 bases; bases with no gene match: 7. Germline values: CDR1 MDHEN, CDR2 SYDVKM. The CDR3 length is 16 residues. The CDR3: CASSWTSGSPDNEQFF. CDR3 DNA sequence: TGTGCCAGCAGCTGGACTAGCGGGAGCCCCGACAATGAGCAGTTCTTC.

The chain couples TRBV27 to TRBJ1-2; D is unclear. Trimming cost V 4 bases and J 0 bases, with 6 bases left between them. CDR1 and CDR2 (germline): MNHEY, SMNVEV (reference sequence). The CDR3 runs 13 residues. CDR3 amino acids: CASSSGANYGYTF. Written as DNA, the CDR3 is TGTGCCAGCAGTTCCGGTGCTAACTATGGCTACACCTTC.

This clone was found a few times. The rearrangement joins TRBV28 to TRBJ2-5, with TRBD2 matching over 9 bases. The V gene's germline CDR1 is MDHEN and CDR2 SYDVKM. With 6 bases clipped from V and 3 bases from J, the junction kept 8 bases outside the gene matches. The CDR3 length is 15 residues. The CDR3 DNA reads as TGTGCCAGCAGGGGGCTAGCGGGAAGGAAAGAGACCCAGTACTTC. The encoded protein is CASRGLAGRKETQYF.

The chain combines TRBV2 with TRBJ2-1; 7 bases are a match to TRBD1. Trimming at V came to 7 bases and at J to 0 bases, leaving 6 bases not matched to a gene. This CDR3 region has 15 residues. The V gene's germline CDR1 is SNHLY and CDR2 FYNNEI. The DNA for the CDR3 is TGTGCCAGCACTCGGACAGGCAGCTCCTACAATGAGCAGTTCTTC. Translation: CASTRTGSSYNEQFF.

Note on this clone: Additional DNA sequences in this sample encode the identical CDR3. The CDR3 DNA is TGCGCCAGCAGCTTGGGCGGGGAGAGCTCCTACAATGAGCAGTTCTTC. The encoded protein is CASSLGGESSYNEQFF. This rearrangement joins TRBV5-1 to TRBJ2-1, with D possibly TRBD2 on 6 matching bases. The CDR3 extends over 16 amino acids. Trimming cost V 0 bases and J 0 bases, with 10 bases left between them. In germline, CDR1 is SGHRS, CDR2 YFSETQ.

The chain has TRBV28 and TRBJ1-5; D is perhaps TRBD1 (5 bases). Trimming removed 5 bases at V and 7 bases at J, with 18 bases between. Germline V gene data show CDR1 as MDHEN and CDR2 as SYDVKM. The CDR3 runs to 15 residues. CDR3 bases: TGTGCCAGCAGTCGCATGTCGATCGGACAACAGCCCCAGCATTTT. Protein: CASSRMSIGQQPQHF.

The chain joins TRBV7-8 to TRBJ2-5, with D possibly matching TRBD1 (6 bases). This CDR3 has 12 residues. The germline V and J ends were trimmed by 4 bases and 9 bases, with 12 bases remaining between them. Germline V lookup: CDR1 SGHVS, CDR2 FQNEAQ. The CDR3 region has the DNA TGTGCCAGCAGCTCAACACAGGGCTCCCAGTACTTC. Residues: CASSSTQGSQYF.

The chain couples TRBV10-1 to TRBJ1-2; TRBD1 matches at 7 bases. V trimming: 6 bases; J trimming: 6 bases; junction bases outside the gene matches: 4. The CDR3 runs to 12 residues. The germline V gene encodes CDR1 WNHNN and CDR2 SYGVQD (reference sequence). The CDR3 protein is CASRMTGNGYTF. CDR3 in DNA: TGCGCCAGCAGGATGACAGGGAATGGCTACACCTTC.